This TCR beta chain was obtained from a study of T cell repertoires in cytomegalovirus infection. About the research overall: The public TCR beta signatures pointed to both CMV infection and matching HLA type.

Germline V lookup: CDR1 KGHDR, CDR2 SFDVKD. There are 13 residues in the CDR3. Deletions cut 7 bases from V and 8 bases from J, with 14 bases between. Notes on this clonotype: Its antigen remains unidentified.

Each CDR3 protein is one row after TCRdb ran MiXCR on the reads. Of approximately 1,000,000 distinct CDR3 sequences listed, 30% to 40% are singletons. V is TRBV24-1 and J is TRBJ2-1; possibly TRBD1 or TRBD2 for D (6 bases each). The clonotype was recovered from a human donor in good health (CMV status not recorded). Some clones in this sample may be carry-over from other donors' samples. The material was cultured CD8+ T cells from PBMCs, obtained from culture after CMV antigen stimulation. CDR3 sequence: CATRLGGRDEQFF. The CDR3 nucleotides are TGTGCCACCAGGCTGGGGGGCCGGGATGAGCAGTTCTTC.